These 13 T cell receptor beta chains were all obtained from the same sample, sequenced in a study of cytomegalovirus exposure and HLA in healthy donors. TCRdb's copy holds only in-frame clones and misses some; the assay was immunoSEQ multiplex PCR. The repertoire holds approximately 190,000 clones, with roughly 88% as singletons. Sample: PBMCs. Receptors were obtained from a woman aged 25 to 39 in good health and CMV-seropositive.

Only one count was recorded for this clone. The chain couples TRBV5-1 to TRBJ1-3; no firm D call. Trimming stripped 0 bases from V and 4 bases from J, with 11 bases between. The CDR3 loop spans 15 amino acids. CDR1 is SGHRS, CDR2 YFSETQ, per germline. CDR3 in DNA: TGCGCCAGCAGCTTGGATCCGGGGTCGGGAAACACCATATATTTT. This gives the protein CASSLDPGSGNTIYF.

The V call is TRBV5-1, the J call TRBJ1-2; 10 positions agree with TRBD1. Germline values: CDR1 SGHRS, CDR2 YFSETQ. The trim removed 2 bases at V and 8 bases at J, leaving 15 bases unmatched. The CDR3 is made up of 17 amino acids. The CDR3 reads CASSFNGGGQGVRGYTF. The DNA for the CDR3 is TGCGCCAGCAGCTTCAACGGCGGCGGACAGGGGGTGCGAGGCTACACCTTC. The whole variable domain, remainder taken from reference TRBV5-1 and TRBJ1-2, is KAGVTQTPRYLIKTRGQQVTLSCSPISGHRSVSWYQQTPGQGLQFLFEYFSETQRNKGNFPGRFSGRQFSNSRSEMNVSTLELGDSALYLCASSFNGGGQGVRGYTFGSGTRLTVV.

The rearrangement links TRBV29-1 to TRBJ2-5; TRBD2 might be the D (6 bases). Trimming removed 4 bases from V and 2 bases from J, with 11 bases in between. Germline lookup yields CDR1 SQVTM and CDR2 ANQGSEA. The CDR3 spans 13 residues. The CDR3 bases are TGCAGCGTTGGGGTAGCGGTTCAAGAGACCCAGTACTTC. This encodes CSVGVAVQETQYF. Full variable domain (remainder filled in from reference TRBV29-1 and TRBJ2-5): SAVISQKPSRDICQRGTSLTIQCQVDSQVTMMFWYRQQPGQSLTLIATANQGSEATYESGFVIDKFPISRPNLTFSTLTVSNMSPEDSSIYLCSVGVAVQETQYFGPGTRLLVL.

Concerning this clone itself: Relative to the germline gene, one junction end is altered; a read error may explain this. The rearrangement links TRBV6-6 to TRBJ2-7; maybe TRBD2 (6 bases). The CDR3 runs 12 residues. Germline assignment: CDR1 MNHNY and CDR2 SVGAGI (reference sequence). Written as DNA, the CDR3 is TGTGCCAGCAGTTCCCGCCCCGGCGGGGTCTTCTTC. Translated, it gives CASSSRPGGVFF.

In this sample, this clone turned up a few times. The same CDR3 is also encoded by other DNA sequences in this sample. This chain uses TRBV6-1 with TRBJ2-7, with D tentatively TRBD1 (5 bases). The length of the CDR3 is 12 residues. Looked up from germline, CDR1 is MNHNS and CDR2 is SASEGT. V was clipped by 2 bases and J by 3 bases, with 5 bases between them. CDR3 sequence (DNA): TGTGCCAGCAGTGAAAGGGGCTACGAGCAGTACTTC. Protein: CASSERGYEQYF.

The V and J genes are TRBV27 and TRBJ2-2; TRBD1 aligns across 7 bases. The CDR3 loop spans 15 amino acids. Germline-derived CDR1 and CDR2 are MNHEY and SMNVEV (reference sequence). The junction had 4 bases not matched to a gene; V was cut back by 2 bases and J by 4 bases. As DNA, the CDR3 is TGTGCCAGCAGTTTAGGGCAGGGGGTCACCGGGGAGCTGTTTTTT. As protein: CASSLGQGVTGELFF.

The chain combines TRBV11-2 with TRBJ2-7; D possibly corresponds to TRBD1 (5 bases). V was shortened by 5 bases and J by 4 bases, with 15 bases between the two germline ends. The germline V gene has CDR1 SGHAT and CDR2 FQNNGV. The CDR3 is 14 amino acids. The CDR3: CASSPRLGVYEQYF. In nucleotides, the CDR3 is TGTGCCAGCAGCCCTAGGCTAGGGGTTTACGAGCAGTACTTC.

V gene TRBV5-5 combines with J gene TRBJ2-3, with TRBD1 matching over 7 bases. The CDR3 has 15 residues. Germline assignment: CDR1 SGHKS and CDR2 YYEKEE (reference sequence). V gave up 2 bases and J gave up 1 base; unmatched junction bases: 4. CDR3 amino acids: CASSLQGSGTDTQYF. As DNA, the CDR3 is TGTGCCAGCAGCTTACAGGGGAGCGGCACAGATACGCAGTATTTT.

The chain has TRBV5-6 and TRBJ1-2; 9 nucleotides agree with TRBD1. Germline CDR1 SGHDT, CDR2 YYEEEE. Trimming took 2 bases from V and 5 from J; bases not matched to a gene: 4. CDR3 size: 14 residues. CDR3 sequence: CASSLPGQGYGYTF. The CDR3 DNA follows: TGTGCCAGCAGCTTACCGGGACAGGGTTATGGCTACACCTTC.

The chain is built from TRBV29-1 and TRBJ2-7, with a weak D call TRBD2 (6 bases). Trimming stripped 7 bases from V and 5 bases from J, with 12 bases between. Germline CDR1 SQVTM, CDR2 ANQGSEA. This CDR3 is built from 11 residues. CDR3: CSGRRGDEQYF. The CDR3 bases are TGCAGCGGGAGGAGGGGCGACGAGCAGTACTTC.

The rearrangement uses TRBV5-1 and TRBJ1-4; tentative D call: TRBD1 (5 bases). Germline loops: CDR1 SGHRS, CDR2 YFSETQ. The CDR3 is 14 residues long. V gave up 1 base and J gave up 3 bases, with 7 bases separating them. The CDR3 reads CASSLQGANEKLFF. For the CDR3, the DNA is TGCGCCAGCAGCTTGCAAGGGGCTAATGAAAAACTGTTTTTT.

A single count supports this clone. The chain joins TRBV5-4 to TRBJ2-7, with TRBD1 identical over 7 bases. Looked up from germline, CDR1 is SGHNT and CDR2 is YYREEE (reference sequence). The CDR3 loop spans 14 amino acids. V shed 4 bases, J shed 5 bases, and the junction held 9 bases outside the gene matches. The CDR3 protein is CASSANTGVDEQYF. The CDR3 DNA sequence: TGTGCCAGCAGCGCAAACACAGGGGTCGACGAGCAGTACTTC.

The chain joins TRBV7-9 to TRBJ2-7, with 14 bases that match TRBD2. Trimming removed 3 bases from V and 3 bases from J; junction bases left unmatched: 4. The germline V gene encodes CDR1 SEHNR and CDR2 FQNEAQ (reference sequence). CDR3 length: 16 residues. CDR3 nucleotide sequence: TGTGCCAGCAGCTTGGCCGGGACTAGCGGGAGCTACGAGCAGTACTTC. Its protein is CASSLAGTSGSYEQYF.